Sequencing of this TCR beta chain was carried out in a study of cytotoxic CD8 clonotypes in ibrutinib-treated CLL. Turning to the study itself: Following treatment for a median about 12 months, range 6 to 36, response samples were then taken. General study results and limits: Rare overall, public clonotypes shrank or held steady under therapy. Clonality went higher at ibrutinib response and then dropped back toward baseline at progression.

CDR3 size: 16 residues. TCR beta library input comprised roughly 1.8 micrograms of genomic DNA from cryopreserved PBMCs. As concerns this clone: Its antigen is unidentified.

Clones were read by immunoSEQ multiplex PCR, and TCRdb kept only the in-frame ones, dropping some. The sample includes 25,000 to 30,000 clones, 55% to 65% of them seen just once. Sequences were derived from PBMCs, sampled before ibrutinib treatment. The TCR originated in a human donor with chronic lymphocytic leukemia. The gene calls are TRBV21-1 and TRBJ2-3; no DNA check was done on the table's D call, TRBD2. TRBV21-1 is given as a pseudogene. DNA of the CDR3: TGTGCCAGCAGCAAAGGACTAGCTAATGGCACAGATACGCAGTATTTT. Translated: CASSKGLANGTDTQYF.